This T cell receptor beta chain derives from a study of blood T cell repertoires in COVID-19. Assay used: immunoSEQ multiplex PCR; TCRdb lists only in-frame clones, some missing. The sample includes about 300,000 clones, 85% to 90% of them seen just once. The CDR3 has 15 residues. The germline gives CDR1 SGHRS, CDR2 YFSETQ. For this clone: The junction and the germline gene differ at one end; a read error may be behind it.

The receptor was isolated from a man under 40 who had recovered from COVID-19. The V and J genes are TRBV5-1 and TRBJ2-7; the match to TRBD2 covers 13 bases. The sample was PBMCs or T cells enriched from blood (not recorded which). The CDR3: CASSSTSGRAYEQYF. The CDR3 DNA is TGCGCCAGCAGCTCTACTAGCGGGAGGGCCTATGAGCAGTACTTC.